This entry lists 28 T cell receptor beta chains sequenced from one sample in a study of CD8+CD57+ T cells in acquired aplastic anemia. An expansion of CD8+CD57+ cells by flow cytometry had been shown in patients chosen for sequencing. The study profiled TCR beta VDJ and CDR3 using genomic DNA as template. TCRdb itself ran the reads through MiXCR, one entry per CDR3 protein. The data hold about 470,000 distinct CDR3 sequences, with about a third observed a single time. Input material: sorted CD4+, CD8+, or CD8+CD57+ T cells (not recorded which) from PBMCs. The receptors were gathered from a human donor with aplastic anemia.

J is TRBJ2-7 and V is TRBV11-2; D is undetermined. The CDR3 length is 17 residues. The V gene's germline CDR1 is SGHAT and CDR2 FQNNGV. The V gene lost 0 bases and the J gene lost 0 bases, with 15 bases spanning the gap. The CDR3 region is CASSLDLGRNPSYEQYF. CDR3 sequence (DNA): TGTGCCAGCAGCTTAGATCTTGGCAGGAACCCCTCCTACGAGCAGTACTTC.

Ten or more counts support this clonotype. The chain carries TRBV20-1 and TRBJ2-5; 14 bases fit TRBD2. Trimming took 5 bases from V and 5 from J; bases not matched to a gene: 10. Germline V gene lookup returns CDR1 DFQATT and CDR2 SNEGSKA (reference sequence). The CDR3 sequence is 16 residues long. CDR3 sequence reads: CSAGRTSGGMGETQYF. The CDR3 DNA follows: TGCAGTGCTGGCAGGACTAGCGGGGGGATGGGGGAGACCCAGTACTTC.

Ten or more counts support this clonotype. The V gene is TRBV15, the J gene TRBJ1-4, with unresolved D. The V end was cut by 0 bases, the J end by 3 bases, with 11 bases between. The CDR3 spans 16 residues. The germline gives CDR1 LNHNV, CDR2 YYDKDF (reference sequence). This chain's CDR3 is CATSRDSRGANEKLFF. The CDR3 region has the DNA TGTGCCACCAGCAGAGATAGTCGGGGAGCTAATGAAAAACTGTTTTTT.

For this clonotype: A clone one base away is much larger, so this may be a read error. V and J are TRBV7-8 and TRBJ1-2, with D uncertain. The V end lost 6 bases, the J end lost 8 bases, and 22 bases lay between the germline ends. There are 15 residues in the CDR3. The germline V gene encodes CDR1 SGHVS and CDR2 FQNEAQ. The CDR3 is CASRNSHLSIGGYTF. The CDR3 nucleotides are TGTGCCAGCAGAAACAGTCACCTTTCAATCGGAGGCTACACCTTC.

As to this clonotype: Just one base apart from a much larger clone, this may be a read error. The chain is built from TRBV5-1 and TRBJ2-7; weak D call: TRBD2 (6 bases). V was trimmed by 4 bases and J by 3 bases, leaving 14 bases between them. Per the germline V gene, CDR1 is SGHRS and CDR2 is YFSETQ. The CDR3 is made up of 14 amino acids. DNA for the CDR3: TGCGCCAGCAGCCTCGGCGGGGAAGACTACGAGCAGTACTTC. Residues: CASSLGGEDYEQYF. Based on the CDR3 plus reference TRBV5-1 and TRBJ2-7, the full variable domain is KAGVTQTPRYLIKTRGQQVTLSCSPISGHRSVSWYQQTPGQGLQFLFEYFSETQRNKGNFPGRFSGRQFSNSRSEMNVSTLELGDSALYLCASSLGGEDYEQYFGPGTRLTVT.

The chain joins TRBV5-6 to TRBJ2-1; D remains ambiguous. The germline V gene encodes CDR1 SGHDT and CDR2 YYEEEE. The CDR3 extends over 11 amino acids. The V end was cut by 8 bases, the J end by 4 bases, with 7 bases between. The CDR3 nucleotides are TGTGCCAGTCAGGTATACAATGAGCAGTTCTTC. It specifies CASQVYNEQFF.

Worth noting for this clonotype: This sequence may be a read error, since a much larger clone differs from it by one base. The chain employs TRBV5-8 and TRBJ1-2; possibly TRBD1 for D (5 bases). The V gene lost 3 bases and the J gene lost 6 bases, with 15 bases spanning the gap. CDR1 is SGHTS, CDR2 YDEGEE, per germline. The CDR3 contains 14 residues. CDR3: CASSSGPIGDGYTF. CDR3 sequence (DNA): TGTGCCAGCAGCTCGGGACCGATTGGGGATGGCTACACCTTC.

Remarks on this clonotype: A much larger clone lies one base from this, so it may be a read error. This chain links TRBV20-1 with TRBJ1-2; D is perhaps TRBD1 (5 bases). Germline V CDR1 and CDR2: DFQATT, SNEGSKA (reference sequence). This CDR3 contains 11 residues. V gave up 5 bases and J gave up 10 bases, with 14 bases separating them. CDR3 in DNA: TGCAGTGCTCCGACAGAATACCCCTACACCTTC. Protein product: CSAPTEYPYTF.

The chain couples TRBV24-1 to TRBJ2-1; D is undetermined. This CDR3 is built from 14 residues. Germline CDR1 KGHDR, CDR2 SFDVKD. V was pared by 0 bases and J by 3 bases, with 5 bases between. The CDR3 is CATSDLSNYNEQFF. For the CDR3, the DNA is TGTGCCACCAGTGATTTGTCCAACTACAATGAGCAGTTCTTC.

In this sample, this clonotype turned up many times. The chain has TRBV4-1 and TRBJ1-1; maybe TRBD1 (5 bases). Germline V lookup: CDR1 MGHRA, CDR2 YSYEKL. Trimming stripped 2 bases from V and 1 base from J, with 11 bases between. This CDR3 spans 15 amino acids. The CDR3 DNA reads TGCGCCAGCAGCCAAACCGGGACTCAGAACACTGAAGCTTTCTTT. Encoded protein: CASSQTGTQNTEAFF.

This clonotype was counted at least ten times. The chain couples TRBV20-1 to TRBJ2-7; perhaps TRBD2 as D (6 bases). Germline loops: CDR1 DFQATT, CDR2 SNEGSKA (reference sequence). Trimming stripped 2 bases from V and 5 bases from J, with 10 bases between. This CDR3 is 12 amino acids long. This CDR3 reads CSARYRGNEQYF. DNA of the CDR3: TGCAGTGCTAGATACCGGGGGAACGAGCAGTACTTC.

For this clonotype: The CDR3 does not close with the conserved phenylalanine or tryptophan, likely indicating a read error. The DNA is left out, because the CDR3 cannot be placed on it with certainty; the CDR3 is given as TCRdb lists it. CDR3 region: CASSLADI. This chain joins TRBV7-9 and TRBJ2-7. The CDR3 region is 8 residues in length, termini included. Germline lookup yields CDR1 SEHNR and CDR2 FQNEAQ (reference sequence).

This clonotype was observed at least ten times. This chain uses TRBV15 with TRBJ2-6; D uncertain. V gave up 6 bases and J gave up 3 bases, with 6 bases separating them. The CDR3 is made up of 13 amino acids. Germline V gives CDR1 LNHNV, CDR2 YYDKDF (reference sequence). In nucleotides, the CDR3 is TGTGCCACCAGAGAGGTTGGGGCCAACGTCCTGACTTTC. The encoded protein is CATREVGANVLTF.

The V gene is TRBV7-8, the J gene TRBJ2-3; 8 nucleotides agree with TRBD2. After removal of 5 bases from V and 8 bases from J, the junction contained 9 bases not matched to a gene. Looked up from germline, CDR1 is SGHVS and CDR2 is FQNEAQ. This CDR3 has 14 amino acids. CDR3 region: CASSPTGGGVTQYF. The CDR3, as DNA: TGTGCCAGCAGCCCAACGGGGGGGGGGGTTACGCAGTATTTT.

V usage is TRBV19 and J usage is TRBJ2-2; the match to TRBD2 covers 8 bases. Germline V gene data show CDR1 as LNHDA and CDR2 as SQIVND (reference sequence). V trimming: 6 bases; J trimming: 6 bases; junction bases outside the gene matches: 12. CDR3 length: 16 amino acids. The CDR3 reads CASRRAGALSPGELFF. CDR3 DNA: TGTGCCAGTAGGCGAGCGGGGGCCTTGTCGCCCGGGGAGCTGTTTTTT.

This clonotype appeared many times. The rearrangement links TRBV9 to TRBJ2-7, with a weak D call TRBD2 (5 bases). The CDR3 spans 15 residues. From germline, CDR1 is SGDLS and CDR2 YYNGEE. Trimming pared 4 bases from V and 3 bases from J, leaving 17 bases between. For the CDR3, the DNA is TGTGCCAGCAGCCTCTCGGGCGAGGGCCTCTACGAGCAGTACTTC. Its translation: CASSLSGEGLYEQYF.

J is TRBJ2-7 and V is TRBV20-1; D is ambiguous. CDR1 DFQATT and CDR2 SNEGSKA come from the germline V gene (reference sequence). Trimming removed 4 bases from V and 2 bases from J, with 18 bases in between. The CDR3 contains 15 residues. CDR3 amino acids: CSATSSKSSPYEQYF. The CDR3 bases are TGCAGTGCTACCAGTAGCAAGAGCTCCCCCTACGAGCAGTACTTC.

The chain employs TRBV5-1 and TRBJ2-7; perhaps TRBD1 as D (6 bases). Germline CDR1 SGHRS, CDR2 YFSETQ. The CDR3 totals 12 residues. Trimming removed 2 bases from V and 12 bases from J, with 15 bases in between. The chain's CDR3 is CASSFTRQDWYF. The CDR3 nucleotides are TGCGCCAGCAGCTTTACACGACAGGATTGGTACTTC.

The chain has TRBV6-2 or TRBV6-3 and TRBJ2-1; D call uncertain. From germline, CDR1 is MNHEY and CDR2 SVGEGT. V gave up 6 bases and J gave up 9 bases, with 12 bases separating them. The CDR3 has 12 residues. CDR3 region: CASSKSSIEQFF. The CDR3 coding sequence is TGTGCCAGCAGCAAGTCTAGTATTGAGCAGTTCTTC.

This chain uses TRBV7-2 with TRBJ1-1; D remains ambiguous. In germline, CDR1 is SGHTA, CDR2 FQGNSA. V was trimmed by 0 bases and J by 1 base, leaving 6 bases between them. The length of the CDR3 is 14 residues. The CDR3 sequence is CASSLASKNTEAFF. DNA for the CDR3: TGTGCCAGCAGCTTAGCGTCCAAGAACACTGAAGCTTTCTTT. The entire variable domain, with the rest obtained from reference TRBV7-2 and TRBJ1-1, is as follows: GAGVSQSPSNKVTEKGKDVELRCDPISGHTALYWYRQSLGQGLEFLIYFQGNSAPDKSGLPSDRFSAERTGGSVSTLTIQRTQQEDSAVYLCASSLASKNTEAFFGQGTRLTVV.

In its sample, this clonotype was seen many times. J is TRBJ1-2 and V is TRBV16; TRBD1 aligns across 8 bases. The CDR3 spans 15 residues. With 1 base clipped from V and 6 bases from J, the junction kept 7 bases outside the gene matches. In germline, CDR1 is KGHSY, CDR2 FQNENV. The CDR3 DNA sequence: TGTGCCAGCAGCCAATTTGTGGTCAGGGGGCATGGCTACACCTTC. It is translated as CASSQFVVRGHGYTF.

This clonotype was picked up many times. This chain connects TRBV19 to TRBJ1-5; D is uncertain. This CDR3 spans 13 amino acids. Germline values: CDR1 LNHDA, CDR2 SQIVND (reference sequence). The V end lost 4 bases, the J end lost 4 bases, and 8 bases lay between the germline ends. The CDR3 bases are TGTGCCAGTAGTAAAACAGCAAATCAGCCCCAGCATTTT. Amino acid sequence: CASSKTANQPQHF.

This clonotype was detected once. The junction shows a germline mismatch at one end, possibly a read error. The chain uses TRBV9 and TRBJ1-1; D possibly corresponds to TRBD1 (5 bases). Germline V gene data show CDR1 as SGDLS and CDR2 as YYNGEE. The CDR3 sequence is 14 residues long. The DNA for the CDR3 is TGTCCCAGCAGCGTAGGGGTAGAGAACACTGAAGCTTTCTTT. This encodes CPSSVGVENTEAFF.

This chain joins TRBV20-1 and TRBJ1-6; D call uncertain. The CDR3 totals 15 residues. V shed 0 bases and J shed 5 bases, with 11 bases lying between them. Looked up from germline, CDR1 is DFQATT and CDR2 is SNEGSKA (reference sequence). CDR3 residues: CSAREFRQNNSPLHF. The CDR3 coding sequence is TGCAGTGCTAGAGAGTTTCGGCAGAATAATTCACCCCTCCACTTT.

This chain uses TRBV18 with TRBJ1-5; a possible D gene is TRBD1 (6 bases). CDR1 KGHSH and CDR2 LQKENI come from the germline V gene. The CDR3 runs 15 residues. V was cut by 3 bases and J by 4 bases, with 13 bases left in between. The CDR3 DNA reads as TGTGCCAGCTCACCGTCTGGACAGACAAATCAGCCCCAGCATTTT. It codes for CASSPSGQTNQPQHF.

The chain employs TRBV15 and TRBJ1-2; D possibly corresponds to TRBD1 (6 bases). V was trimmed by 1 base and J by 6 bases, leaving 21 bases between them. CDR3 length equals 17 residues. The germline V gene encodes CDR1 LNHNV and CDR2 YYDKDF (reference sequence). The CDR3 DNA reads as TGTGCCACCAGCAGAGCCGGCGAGGGGGGAGGGGAAGATGGCTACACCTTC. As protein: CATSRAGEGGGEDGYTF.

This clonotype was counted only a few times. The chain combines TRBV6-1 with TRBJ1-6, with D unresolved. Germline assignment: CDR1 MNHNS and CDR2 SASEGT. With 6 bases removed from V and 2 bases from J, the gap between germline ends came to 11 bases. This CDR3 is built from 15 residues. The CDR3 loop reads CASRDRGPYNSPLHF. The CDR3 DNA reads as TGTGCCAGCAGAGACCGAGGCCCCTATAATTCACCCCTCCACTTT.

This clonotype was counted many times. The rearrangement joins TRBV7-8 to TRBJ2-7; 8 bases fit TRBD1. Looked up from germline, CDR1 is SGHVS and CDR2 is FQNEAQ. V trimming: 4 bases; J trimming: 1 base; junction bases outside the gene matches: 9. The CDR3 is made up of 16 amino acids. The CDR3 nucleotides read TGTGCCAGCAGCTCGCGGCTTGGACAGGGATCCTACGAGCAGTACTTC. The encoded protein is CASSSRLGQGSYEQYF.